These 3 T cell receptor beta chains came from one sample sequenced in a study of cytomegalovirus exposure and HLA in healthy donors. Researchers ran the PCR with 60 Vbeta and 13 Jbeta primers. Sequenced by immunoSEQ multiplex PCR; TCRdb stores in-frame clones only, minus some. The sample yields around 200,000 clones, 65% to 85% seen once. Sequencing input: PBMCs. These receptors originate from a man aged 45 to 65 in good health and CMV-seronegative.

V and J are TRBV5-6 and TRBJ2-7, with 9 bases fitting TRBD1. V was clipped by 1 base and J by 4 bases; unmatched bases: 3. Germline CDR1 and CDR2: SGHDT and YYEEEE. The CDR3 is 14 residues long. The CDR3: CASSLKGQGYEQYF. CDR3 in DNA: TGTGCCAGCAGCTTGAAGGGACAGGGTTACGAGCAGTACTTC.

This clone appeared once. This chain uses TRBV6-1 with TRBJ2-5; 11 nucleotides align to TRBD2. The CDR3 is made up of 13 amino acids. The V and J ends lost 8 bases and 11 bases, in that order; junction bases with no gene match: 10. Per germline, CDR1 MNHNS and CDR2 SASEGT. The CDR3 DNA reads TGTGCCAGCGGGACTAGCGGCTCCTACGGGCAGTACTTC. Protein product: CASGTSGSYGQYF.

V and J are TRBV10-3 and TRBJ2-1; 8 bases map to TRBD1. The CDR3 extends over 17 amino acids. Germline V gene lookup returns CDR1 ENHRY and CDR2 SYGVKD. Trimming at V came to 4 bases and at J to 6 bases, leaving 14 bases not matched to a gene. The CDR3 nucleotides read TGTGCCATCAGTGTTAGAGTTGGTCAGGGGGCAATCAATGAGCAGTTCTTC. Translating gives CAISVRVGQGAINEQFF.